This TCR beta chain was obtained from a study of blood T cell repertoires in COVID-19. Whole-study context: Samples came from the United States, Italy and Spain, spanning acute and convalescent COVID-19. The analysed material was cDNA or gDNA that came from T cells, B-cell-depleted T cells, or PBMCs.

This table comes from immunoSEQ multiplex PCR, and its TCRdb copy is limited to in-frame clones, with some not included. The sample holds under 150,000 clones, nearly 80% seen once. Recovered status in Cohort 3 required two negative PCRs, clearance, or symptom resolution. Germline CDR1 LGHNA, CDR2 YNFKEQ. This CDR3 is built from 14 residues. The ends lost 6 bases at V and 7 bases at J; junction bases unmatched: 5. V usage is TRBV4-2 and J usage is TRBJ2-1, with 11 bases aligning to TRBD2. The sequenced sample consisted of PBMCs or T cells enriched from blood (not recorded which). The TCR sequence derives from a woman aged 45 to 65 who had recovered from COVID-19. The CDR3 reads CASSVPSGGNEQFF. CDR3 DNA: TGTGCCAGCAGTGTACCTAGCGGGGGGAATGAGCAGTTCTTC.